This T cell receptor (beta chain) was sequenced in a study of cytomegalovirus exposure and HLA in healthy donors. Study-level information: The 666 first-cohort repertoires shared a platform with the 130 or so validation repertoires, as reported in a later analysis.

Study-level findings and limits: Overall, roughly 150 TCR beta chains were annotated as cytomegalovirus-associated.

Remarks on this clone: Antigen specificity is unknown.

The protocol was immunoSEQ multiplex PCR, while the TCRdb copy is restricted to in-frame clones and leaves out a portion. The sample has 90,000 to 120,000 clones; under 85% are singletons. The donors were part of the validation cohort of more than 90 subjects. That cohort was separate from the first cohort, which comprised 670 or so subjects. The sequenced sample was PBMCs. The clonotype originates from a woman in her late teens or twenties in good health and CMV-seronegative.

CDR3 amino acids: CASSSRSYEQYF. The CDR3 coding sequence is TGTGCCAGCAGCTCCCGTTCCTACGAGCAGTACTTC. The chain couples TRBV13 to TRBJ2-7; D is ambiguous. Deletions cut 4 bases from V and 1 base from J, with 5 bases between. The CDR3 contains 12 residues. Germline V gene data show CDR1 as PRHDT and CDR2 as FYEKMQ (reference sequence).